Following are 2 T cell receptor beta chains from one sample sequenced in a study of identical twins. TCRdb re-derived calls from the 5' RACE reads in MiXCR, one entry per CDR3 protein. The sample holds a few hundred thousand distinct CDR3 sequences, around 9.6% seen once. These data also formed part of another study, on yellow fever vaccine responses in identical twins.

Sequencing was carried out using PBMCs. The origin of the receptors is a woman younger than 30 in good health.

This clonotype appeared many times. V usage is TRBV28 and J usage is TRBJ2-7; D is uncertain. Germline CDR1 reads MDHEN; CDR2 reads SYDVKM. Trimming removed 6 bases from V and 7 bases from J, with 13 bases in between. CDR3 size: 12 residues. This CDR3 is CASSSRLWEQYF. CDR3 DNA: TGTGCCAGCAGCTCTAGGTTGTGGGAGCAGTACTTC.

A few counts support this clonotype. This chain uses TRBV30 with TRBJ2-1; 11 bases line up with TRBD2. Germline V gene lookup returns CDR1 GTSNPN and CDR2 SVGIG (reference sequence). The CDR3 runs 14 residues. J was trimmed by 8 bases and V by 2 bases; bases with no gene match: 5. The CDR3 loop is CAWSRLAGMDEQFF. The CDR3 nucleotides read TGTGCCTGGAGTCGACTAGCGGGAATGGATGAGCAGTTCTTC.